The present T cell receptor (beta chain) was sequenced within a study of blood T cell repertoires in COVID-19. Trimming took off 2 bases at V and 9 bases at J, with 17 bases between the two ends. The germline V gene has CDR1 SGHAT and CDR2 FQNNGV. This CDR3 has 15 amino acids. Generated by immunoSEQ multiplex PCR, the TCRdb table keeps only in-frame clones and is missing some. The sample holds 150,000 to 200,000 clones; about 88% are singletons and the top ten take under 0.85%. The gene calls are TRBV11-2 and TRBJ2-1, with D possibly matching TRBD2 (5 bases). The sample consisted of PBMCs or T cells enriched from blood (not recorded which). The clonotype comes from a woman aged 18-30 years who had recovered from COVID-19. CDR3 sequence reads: CASSLNRGAIGEQFF. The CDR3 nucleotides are TGTGCCAGCAGCTTAAACCGGGGAGCGATTGGTGAGCAGTTCTTC. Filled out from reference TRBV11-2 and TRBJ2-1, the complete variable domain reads EAGVAQSPRYKIIEKRQSVAFWCNPISGHATLYWYQQILGQGPKLLIQFQNNGVVDDSQLPKDRFSAERLKGVDSTLKIQPAKLEDSAVYLCASSLNRGAIGEQFFGPGTRLTVL.